The entry below describes one TCR beta chain. The entry originates in a study of blood T cell repertoires in COVID-19. Study-wide context: From the United States, Italy and Spain came samples of acute and convalescent COVID-19. The cDNA or gDNA used as material had been derived from T cells, B-cell-depleted T cells, or PBMCs.

Per germline, CDR1 MNHEY and CDR2 SMNVEV (reference sequence). With 9 bases clipped from V and 3 bases from J, the junction kept 25 bases outside the gene matches. This CDR3 has 19 residues. In the authors' methods: Researchers report that nucleated cell counts were estimated from reference gene primer amplification. TCRdb keeps only in-frame clones here, not all; method: immunoSEQ multiplex PCR. That table gives V, J and clone size, and the DNA gave D and trimming. There are approximately 64,000 clones in the sample; approximately 80% occur only once, and approximately 0.83% lies in the top ten. The chain employs TRBV27 and TRBJ2-7; the match to TRBD2 covers 8 bases. This receptor was taken from an older woman with acute or convalescent COVID-19. Sequencing was carried out using peripheral blood. CDR3 loop: CASSAAGLAGQTPYYEQYF. CDR3 DNA sequence: TGTGCCAGTTCCGCCGCGGGGCTAGCGGGTCAAACCCCATACTACGAGCAGTACTTC.